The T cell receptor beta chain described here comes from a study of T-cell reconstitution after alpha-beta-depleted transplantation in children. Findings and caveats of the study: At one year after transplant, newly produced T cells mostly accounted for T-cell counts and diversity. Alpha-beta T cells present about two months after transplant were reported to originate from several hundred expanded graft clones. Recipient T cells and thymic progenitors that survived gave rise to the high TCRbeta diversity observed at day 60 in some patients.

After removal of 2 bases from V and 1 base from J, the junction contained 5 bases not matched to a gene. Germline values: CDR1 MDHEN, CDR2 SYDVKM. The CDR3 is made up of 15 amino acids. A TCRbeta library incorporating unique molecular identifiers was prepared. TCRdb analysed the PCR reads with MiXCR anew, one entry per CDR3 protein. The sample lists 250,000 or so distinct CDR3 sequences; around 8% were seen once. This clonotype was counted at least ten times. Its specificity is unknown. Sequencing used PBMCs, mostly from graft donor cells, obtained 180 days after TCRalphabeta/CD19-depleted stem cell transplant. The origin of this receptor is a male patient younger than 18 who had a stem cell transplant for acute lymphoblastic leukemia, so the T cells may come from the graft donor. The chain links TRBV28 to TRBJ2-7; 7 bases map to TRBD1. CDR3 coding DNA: TGTGCCAGCAGTTTAAGGGGGCTGGTGTCCTACGAGCAGTACTTC. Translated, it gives CASSLRGLVSYEQYF.